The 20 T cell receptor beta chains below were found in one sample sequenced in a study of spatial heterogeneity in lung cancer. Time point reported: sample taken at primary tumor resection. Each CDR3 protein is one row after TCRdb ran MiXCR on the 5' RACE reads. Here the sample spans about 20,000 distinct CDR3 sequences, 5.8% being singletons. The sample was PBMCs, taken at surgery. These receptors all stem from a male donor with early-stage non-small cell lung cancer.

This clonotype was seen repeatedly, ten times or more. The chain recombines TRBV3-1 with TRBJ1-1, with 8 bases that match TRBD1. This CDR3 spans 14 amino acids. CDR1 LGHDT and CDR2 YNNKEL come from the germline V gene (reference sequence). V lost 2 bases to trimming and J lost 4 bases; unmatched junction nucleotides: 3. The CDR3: CASSQRDRSTEAFF. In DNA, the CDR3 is TGTGCCAGCAGCCAAAGGGACAGGTCCACTGAAGCTTTCTTT. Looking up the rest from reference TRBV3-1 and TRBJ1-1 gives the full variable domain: DTAVSQTPKYLVTQMGNDKSIKCEQNLGHDTMYWYKQDSKKFLKIMFSYNNKELIINETVPNRFSPKSPDKAHLNLHINSLELGDSAVYFCASSQRDRSTEAFFGQGTRLTVV.

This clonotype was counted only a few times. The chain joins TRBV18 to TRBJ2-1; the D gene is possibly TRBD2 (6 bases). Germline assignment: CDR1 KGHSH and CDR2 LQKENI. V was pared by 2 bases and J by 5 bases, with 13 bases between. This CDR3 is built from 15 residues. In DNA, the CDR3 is TGTGCCAGCTCACCATCTCGGGGGAATAACAATGAGCAGTTCTTC. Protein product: CASSPSRGNNNEQFF.

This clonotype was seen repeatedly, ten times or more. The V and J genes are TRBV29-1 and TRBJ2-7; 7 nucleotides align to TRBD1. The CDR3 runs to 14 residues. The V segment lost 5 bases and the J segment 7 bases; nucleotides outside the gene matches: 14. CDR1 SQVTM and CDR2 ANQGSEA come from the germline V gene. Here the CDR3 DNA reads TGCAGCGTTAAGCCCCACGGGGACAGAGGGGAGCAGTACTTC. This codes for CSVKPHGDRGEQYF.

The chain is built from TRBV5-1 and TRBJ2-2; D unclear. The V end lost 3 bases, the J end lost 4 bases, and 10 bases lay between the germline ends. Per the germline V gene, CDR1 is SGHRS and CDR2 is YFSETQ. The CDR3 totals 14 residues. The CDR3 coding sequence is TGCGCCAGCAGCTCCGAAGCAAGCACCGGGGAGCTGTTTTTT. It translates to CASSSEASTGELFF.

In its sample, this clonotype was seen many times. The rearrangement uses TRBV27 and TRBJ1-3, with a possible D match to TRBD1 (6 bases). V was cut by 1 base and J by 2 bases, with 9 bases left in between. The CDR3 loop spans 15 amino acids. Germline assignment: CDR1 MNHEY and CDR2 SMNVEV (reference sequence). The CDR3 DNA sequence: TGTGCCAGCAGTTTATTAGGGGGACCTGGAAACACCATATATTTT. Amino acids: CASSLLGGPGNTIYF.

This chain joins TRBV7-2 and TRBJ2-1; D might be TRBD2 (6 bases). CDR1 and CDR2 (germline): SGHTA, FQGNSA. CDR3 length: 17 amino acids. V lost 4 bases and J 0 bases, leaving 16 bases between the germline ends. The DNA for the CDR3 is TGTGCCAGCAGCTCAGAGGCCGGGAGTGGCTCCTACAATGAGCAGTTCTTC. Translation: CASSSEAGSGSYNEQFF.

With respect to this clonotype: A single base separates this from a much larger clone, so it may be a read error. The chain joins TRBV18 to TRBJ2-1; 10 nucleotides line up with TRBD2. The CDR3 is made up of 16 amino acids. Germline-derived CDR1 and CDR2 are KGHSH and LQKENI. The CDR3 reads CASSPLLAGDLNEQCF. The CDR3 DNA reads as TGTGCCAGCTCACCTCTCCTAGCGGGAGATTTGAATGAGCAGTGCTTC.

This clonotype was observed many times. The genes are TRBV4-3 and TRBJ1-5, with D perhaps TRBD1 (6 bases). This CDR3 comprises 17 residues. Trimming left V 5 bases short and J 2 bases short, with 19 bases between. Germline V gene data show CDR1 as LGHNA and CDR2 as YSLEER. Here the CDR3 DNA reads TGCGCCAGCAGCTCAGATAGGACGGGGGCGGGCAATCAGCCCCAGCATTTT. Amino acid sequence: CASSSDRTGAGNQPQHF.

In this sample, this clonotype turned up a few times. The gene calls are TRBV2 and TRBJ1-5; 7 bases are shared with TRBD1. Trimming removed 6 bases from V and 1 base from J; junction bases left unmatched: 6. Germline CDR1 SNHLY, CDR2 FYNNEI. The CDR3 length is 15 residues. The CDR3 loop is CASRPRQGSNQPQHF. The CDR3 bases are TGTGCCAGCAGACCTAGACAGGGAAGCAATCAGCCCCAGCATTTT.

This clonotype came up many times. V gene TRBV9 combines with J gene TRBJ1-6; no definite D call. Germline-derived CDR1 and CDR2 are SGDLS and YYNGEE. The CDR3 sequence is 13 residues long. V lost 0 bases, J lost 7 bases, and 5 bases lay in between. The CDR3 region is CASSVATNSPLHF. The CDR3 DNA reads TGTGCCAGCAGCGTAGCGACCAATTCACCCCTCCACTTT.

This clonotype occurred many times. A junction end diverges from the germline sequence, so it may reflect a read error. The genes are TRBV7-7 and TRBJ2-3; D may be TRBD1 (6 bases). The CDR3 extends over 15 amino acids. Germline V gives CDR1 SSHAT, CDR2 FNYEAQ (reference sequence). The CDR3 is CASSQGLASTDTQYF. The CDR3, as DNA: TGTGCTAGCAGCCAGGGGCTAGCTAGCACAGATACGCAGTATTTT.

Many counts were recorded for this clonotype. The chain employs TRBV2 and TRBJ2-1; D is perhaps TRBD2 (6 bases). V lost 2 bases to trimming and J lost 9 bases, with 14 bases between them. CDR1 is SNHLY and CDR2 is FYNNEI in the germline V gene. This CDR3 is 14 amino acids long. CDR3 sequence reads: CASSEPTRDGEQFF. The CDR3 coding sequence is TGTGCCAGCAGTGAACCGACTAGGGACGGTGAGCAGTTCTTC.

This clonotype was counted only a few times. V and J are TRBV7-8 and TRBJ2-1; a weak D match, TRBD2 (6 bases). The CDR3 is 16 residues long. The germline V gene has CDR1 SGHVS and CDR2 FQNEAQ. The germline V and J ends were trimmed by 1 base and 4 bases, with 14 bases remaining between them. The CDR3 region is CASSLGAGWDYNEQFF. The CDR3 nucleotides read TGTGCCAGCAGCTTAGGGGCGGGGTGGGATTACAATGAGCAGTTCTTC.

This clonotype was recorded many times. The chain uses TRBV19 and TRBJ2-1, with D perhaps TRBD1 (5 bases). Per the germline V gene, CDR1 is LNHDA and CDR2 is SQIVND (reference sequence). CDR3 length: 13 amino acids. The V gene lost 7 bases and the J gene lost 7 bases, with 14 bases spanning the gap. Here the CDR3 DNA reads TGTGCCAGTAAGGGGAACAGCAGGAATGAGCAGTTCTTC. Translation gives CASKGNSRNEQFF.

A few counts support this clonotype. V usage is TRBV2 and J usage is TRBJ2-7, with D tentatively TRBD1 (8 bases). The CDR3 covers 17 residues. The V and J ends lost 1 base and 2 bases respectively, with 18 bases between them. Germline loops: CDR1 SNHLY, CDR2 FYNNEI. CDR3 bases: TGTGCCAGCAGTGAAGGGGGGGGTAGGACAGGGACCTACGAGCAGTACTTC. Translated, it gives CASSEGGGRTGTYEQYF.

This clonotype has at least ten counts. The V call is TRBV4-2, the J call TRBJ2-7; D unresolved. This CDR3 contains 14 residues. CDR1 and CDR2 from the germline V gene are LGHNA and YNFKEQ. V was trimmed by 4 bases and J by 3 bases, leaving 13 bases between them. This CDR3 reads CASSRGSLDYEQYF. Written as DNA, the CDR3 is TGTGCCAGCAGCCGCGGATCCCTTGACTACGAGCAGTACTTC.

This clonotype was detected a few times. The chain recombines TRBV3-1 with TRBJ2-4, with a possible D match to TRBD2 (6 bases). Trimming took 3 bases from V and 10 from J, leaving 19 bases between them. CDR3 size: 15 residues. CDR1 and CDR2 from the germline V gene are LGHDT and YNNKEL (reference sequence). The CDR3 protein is CASSQQRSRGGIQYF. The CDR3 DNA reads TGTGCCAGCAGCCAGCAACGATCGCGGGGTGGGATTCAGTACTTC.

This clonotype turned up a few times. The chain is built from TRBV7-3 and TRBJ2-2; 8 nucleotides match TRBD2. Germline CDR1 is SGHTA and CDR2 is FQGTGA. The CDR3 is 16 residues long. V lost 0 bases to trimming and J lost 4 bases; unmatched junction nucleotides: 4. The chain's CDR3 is CASSLTTGGTTGELFF. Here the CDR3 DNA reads TGTGCCAGCAGCTTAACGACGGGAGGGACCACCGGGGAGCTGTTTTTT.

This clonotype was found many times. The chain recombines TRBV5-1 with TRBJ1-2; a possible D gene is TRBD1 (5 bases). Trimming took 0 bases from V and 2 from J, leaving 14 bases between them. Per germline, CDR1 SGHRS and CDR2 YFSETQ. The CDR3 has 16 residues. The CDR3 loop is CASSLGFTRGNYGYTF. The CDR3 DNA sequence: TGCGCCAGCAGCTTGGGGTTCACGCGGGGCAACTATGGCTACACCTTC.

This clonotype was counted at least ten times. CDR3 amino acids: CASSLAAGASFGELFF. The DNA for the CDR3 is TGCGCCAGCAGCTTGGCGGCGGGGGCGTCATTCGGGGAGCTGTTTTTT. The rearrangement uses TRBV5-1 and TRBJ2-2, with D possibly being TRBD2 (7 bases). The CDR3 spans 16 residues. V lost 0 bases and J 7 bases, leaving 16 bases between the germline ends. CDR1 and CDR2 from the germline V gene are SGHRS and YFSETQ.